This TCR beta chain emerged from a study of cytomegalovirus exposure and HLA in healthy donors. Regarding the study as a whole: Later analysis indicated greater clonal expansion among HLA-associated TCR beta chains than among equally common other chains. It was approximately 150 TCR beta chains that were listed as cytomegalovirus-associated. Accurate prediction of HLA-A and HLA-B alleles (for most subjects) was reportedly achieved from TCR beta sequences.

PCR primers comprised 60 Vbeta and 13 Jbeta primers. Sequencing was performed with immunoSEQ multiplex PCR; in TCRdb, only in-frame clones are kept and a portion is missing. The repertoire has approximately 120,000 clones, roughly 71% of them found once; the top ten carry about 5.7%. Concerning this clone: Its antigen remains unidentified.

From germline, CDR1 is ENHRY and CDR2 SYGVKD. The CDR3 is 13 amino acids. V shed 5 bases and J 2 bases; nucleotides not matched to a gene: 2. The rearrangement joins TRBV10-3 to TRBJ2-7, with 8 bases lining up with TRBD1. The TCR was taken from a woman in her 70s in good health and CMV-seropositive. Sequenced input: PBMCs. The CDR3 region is CAISLTGAYEQYF. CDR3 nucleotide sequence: TGTGCCATCAGTTTGACAGGGGCCTACGAGCAGTACTTC.